A single T cell receptor beta chain is shown here with its context. These data come from a study of control samples from healthy donors and cancer patients. The CDR3 contains 18 residues. CDR1 is SEHNR, CDR2 FQNEAQ, per germline (reference sequence). Unmatched junction bases numbered 11, after V lost 1 base and J lost 5 bases. The assay was immunoSEQ multiplex PCR, and TCRdb's table has in-frame clones only and misses some. The sample carries some 130,000 clones, around 96% recorded once. The source material was blood. This chain connects TRBV7-9 to TRBJ2-5; 12 bases align to TRBD2. The source is a man aged 25 to 40 in good health. The CDR3 DNA follows: TGTGCCAGCAGCTTAGTCCTAGCGGGGGGGCCAACATTGGAGACCCAGTACTTC. Encoded protein: CASSLVLAGGPTLETQYF. The full variable domain, completed using reference TRBV7-9 and TRBJ2-5, is DTGVSQNPRHKITKRGQNVTFRCDPISEHNRLYWYRQTLGQGPEFLTYFQNEAQLEKSRLLSDRFSAERPKGSFSTLEIQRTEQGDSAMYLCASSLVLAGGPTLETQYFGPGTRLLVL.